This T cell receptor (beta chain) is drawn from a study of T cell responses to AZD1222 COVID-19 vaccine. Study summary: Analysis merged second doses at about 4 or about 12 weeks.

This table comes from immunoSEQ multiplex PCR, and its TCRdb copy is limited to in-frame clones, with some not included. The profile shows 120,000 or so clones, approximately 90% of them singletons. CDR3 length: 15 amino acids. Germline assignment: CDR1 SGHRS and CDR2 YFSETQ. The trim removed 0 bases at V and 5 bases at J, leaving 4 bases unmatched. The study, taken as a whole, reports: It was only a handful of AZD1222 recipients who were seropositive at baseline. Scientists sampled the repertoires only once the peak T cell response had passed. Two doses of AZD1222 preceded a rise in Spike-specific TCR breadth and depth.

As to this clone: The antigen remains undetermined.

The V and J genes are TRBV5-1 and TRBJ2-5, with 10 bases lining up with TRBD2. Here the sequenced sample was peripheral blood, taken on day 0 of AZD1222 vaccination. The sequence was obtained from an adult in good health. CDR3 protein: CASSLGASGSETQYF. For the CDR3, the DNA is TGCGCCAGCAGCTTGGGCGCTAGCGGGAGTGAGACCCAGTACTTC.